Presented here are 23 T cell receptor beta chains from one specimen sequenced in a study of neoadjuvant anti-PD-1 for oral cavity cancer. Time point in this sample: after neoadjuvant nivolumab, at surgical resection. The table came from immunoSEQ multiplex PCR; TCRdb's copy has only in-frame clones and leaves some out. The sample has 11,000 to 15,000 clones; about four fifths are singletons. The sequenced sample was PBMCs, obtained after nivolumab (anti-PD-1) treatment. These receptors all come from a person between 40 and 85 years old with oral cavity squamous cell carcinoma.

The chain links TRBV6-5 to TRBJ2-7; D possibly matches TRBD1 or TRBD2 (6 bases each). The V gene's germline CDR1 is MNHEY and CDR2 SVGAGI. This CDR3 comprises 14 residues. Between the trimmed V and J ends, which lost 5 bases and 6 bases, there was a span of 17 bases. The CDR3 spells CASSQKLGGGEQYF. Written as DNA, the CDR3 is TGTGCCAGCAGTCAAAAACTGGGGGGCGGCGAGCAGTACTTC.

V is TRBV4-1 and J is TRBJ1-1; 9 nucleotides line up with TRBD1. This CDR3 is 14 amino acids long. V gave up 6 bases and J gave up 7 bases; unmatched junction bases: 9. Germline V lookup: CDR1 MGHRA, CDR2 YSYEKL. The CDR3 nucleotides read TGCGCCAGCAGACCCAACAGGGGGCTTGGTGAAGCTTTCTTT. It specifies CASRPNRGLGEAFF.

The rearrangement links TRBV7-2 to TRBJ2-1; D tentatively fits TRBD1 or TRBD2 (7 bases each). With 5 bases removed from V and 7 bases from J, the gap between germline ends came to 18 bases. This CDR3 is 15 amino acids long. The V gene's germline CDR1 is SGHTA and CDR2 FQGNSA. The CDR3 nucleotides read TGTGCCAGCAGCCCCCAGGGGGGGGGCGGGAATGAGCAGTTCTTC. Translated, it gives CASSPQGGGGNEQFF. The variable domain in full, with the rest retrieved from reference TRBV7-2 and TRBJ2-1, is GAGVSQSPSNKVTEKGKDVELRCDPISGHTALYWYRQSLGQGLEFLIYFQGNSAPDKSGLPSDRFSAERTGGSVSTLTIQRTQQEDSAVYLCASSPQGGGGNEQFFGPGTRLTVL.

This chain links TRBV4-1 with TRBJ2-2; D is undetermined. Germline CDR1 and CDR2: MGHRA and YSYEKL. This CDR3 is 15 amino acids long. Trimming removed 4 bases from V and 2 bases from J, with 11 bases in between. The DNA for the CDR3 is TGCGCCAGCAGCCCTACAGCGATAAACACCGGGGAGCTGTTTTTT. Protein product: CASSPTAINTGELFF.

This clone is a singleton in its sample. The rearrangement links TRBV9 to TRBJ2-5, with 7 bases aligning to TRBD2. Germline trimming cut 0 bases from V and 1 base from J; bases unmatched to any gene: 3. Per the germline V gene, CDR1 is SGDLS and CDR2 is YYNGEE. The CDR3 covers 15 residues. The DNA of the CDR3 is TGTGCCAGCAGCGTAGTCCCTAGCGGCCAAGAGACCCAGTACTTC. This codes for CASSVVPSGQETQYF. The whole variable domain, remainder taken from reference TRBV9 and TRBJ2-5, is DSGVTQTPKHLITATGQRVTLRCSPRSGDLSVYWYQQSLDQGLQFLIQYYNGEERAKGNILERFSAQQFPDLHSELNLSSLELGDSALYFCASSVVPSGQETQYFGPGTRLLVL.

The V gene is TRBV10-2, the J gene TRBJ2-1, with D hard to call. V was clipped by 6 bases and J by 7 bases, with 19 bases between them. The CDR3 covers 15 residues. Germline V lookup: CDR1 WSHSY, CDR2 SAAADI. CDR3 sequence: CASRIEGSVFNEQFF. The CDR3 DNA follows: TGCGCCAGCAGGATCGAAGGGTCGGTCTTTAATGAGCAGTTCTTC.

This clone showed up just once. The rearrangement links TRBV4-1 to TRBJ1-2; D might be TRBD1 (5 bases). The germline CDR1 and CDR2 sequences are MGHRA and YSYEKL. The CDR3 extends over 16 amino acids. The V and J ends lost 4 bases and 3 bases respectively, with 18 bases between them. The CDR3 is CASSRGWGEMDYGYTF. CDR3 bases: TGCGCCAGCAGCCGGGGTTGGGGGGAAATGGACTATGGCTACACCTTC.

This clone has only one observation. The gene calls are TRBV28 and TRBJ2-5, with D possibly called TRBD1 or TRBD2 (5 bases each). Germline CDR1 and CDR2: MDHEN and SYDVKM. Trimming stripped 6 bases from V and 0 bases from J, with 11 bases between. The CDR3 runs to 14 residues. CDR3 sequence: CASSGAGYQETQYF. The DNA for the CDR3 is TGTGCCAGCAGCGGGGCAGGGTACCAAGAGACCCAGTACTTC.

The chain carries TRBV30 and TRBJ2-7; tentative D call: TRBD2 (5 bases). V lost 0 bases and J lost 9, with 12 bases in between. Germline values: CDR1 GTSNPN, CDR2 SVGIG (reference sequence). The CDR3 sequence is 12 residues long. CDR3 coding DNA: TGTGCCTGGAGTGTAGCAAGGGCGGGGCAGTACTTC. Its translation is CAWSVARAGQYF.

This clone has only a few counts. This chain connects TRBV5-1 to TRBJ2-2; D uncertain. Germline loops: CDR1 SGHRS, CDR2 YFSETQ. Trimming took 4 bases from V and 2 from J, leaving 12 bases between them. The CDR3 is 15 residues long. CDR3 in amino acids: CASSVSTTNTGELFF. CDR3 bases: TGCGCCAGCAGCGTTTCTACGACTAACACCGGGGAGCTGTTTTTT.

The rearrangement uses TRBV29-1 and TRBJ2-1; TRBD1 aligns across 7 bases. The CDR3 is 12 residues long. With V trimmed by 7 bases and J by 3 bases, 3 bases remained unmatched. The germline V gene has CDR1 SQVTM and CDR2 ANQGSEA. The CDR3 reads CSDRTGYNEQFF. The CDR3 bases are TGCAGCGACCGGACAGGCTACAATGAGCAGTTCTTC.

The chain carries TRBV19 and TRBJ2-3; D not certain. Germline CDR1 and CDR2: LNHDA and SQIVND (reference sequence). The CDR3 is 13 amino acids. Trimming cost V 7 bases and J 2 bases, with 10 bases left between them. The CDR3 DNA is TGTGCCAGTAATCCCCCCACCACAGATACGCAGTATTTT. As protein: CASNPPTTDTQYF.

The J gene is TRBJ2-3, the V gene TRBV5-1, with TRBD1 matching over 8 bases. Per the germline V gene, CDR1 is SGHRS and CDR2 is YFSETQ. The CDR3 loop spans 16 amino acids. After removal of 1 base from V and 2 bases from J, the junction contained 6 bases not matched to a gene. CDR3 coding DNA: TGCGCCAGCAGCTTGTCGACAGGGGCGGACACAGATACGCAGTATTTT. Amino acid sequence: CASSLSTGADTDTQYF. The full variable domain, its missing parts supplied by reference TRBV5-1 and TRBJ2-3, is KAGVTQTPRYLIKTRGQQVTLSCSPISGHRSVSWYQQTPGQGLQFLFEYFSETQRNKGNFPGRFSGRQFSNSRSEMNVSTLELGDSALYLCASSLSTGADTDTQYFGPGTRLTVL.

This clone was counted a few times. The chain couples TRBV10-3 to TRBJ1-5, with D unresolved. V shed 3 bases and J shed 0 bases, with 9 bases lying between them. The CDR3 is 15 amino acids. Looked up from germline, CDR1 is ENHRY and CDR2 is SYGVKD. CDR3 bases: TGTGCCATCAGTGACTCGCCGAATAGCAATCAGCCCCAGCATTTT. This encodes CAISDSPNSNQPQHF.

This clone came up a few times. CDR3 amino acids: CASSRKGEDQPQHF. CDR3 bases: TGCGCCAGCAGCAGGAAAGGAGAAGATCAGCCCCAGCATTTT. This chain connects TRBV4-1 to TRBJ1-5, with no clear D. This CDR3 is built from 14 residues. Trimming left V 5 bases short and J 5 bases short, with 13 bases between. CDR1 is MGHRA, CDR2 YSYEKL, per germline.

The V and J genes are TRBV10-3 and TRBJ1-2; no firm D call. The CDR3 spans 14 residues. V was trimmed by 7 bases and J by 4 bases, leaving 16 bases between them. Germline V gives CDR1 ENHRY, CDR2 SYGVKD. The CDR3 region has the DNA TGTGCCATCAACCCAGACGGGGTTTTCTATGGCTACACCTTC. Translated: CAINPDGVFYGYTF.

The V gene is TRBV28, the J gene TRBJ2-2; unclear D gene. The CDR3 consists of 15 residues. CDR1 is MDHEN, CDR2 SYDVKM, per germline. Trimming removed 2 bases from V and 4 bases from J, with 11 bases in between. In DNA, the CDR3 is TGTGCCAGCAGTTTAGTGTCTAGAGTCACCGGGGAGCTGTTTTTT. It codes for CASSLVSRVTGELFF. Drawing the rest from reference TRBV28 and TRBJ2-2, the complete variable domain is DVKVTQSSRYLVKRTGEKVFLECVQDMDHENMFWYRQDPGLGLRLIYFSYDVKMKEKGDIPEGYSVSREKKERFSLILESASTNQTSMYLCASSLVSRVTGELFFGEGSRLTVL.

This sequence joins TRBV6-1 and TRBJ1-3; 7 nucleotides agree with TRBD1. CDR1 and CDR2 from the germline V gene are MNHNS and SASEGT. Trimming removed 6 bases from V and 4 bases from J; junction bases left unmatched: 6. The CDR3 length is 14 residues. In DNA, the CDR3 is TGTGCCAGCAGCCGGACAGGATTCGGAAACACCATATATTTT. Translating it yields CASSRTGFGNTIYF.

The gene calls are TRBV2 and TRBJ1-1; D ambiguous. In germline, CDR1 is SNHLY, CDR2 FYNNEI. This CDR3 is 15 amino acids long. V was clipped by 4 bases and J by 1 base, with 13 bases between them. Here the CDR3 DNA reads TGTGCCAGCAGTGGACCTCTACGGGGGAACACTGAAGCTTTCTTT. Translated, it gives CASSGPLRGNTEAFF.

Notes on this clone: Relative to the germline gene, one junction end is altered; a read error may explain this. The chain uses TRBV6-1 and TRBJ1-4, with a tentative D call TRBD1 (5 bases). Germline V gene data show CDR1 as MNHNS and CDR2 as SASEGT. The CDR3 is made up of 13 amino acids. The CDR3 DNA reads as TGTGCCAGCAGTTCAAGGGGTAATGAAAACCTGTTTTTT. This gives the protein CASSSRGNENLFF.

The chain employs TRBV7-9 and TRBJ2-6; TRBD1 matches at 8 bases. This CDR3 comprises 15 residues. Germline V gene lookup returns CDR1 SEHNR and CDR2 FQNEAQ (reference sequence). V trimming: 11 bases; J trimming: 0 bases; junction bases outside the gene matches: 6. This CDR3 reads CASETGDSGANVLTF. The CDR3 region has the DNA TGTGCCTCAGAGACAGGGGACTCTGGGGCCAACGTCCTGACTTTC.

The V and J genes are TRBV4-1 and TRBJ2-5; D perhaps matches TRBD2 (6 bases). CDR1 is MGHRA and CDR2 is YSYEKL in the germline V gene. V lost 0 bases and J 5 bases, leaving 16 bases between the germline ends. The CDR3 is made up of 16 amino acids. The CDR3: CASSQEGDWRAETQYF. DNA for the CDR3: TGCGCCAGCAGCCAAGAAGGGGACTGGCGGGCGGAGACCCAGTACTTC.

This chain uses TRBV9 with TRBJ1-2; maybe TRBD1 (5 bases). CDR1 and CDR2 from the germline V gene are SGDLS and YYNGEE. Trimming took 2 bases from V and 1 from J, leaving 9 bases between them. This CDR3 has 14 amino acids. The CDR3 DNA is TGTGCCAGCAGCGTGCAGGGTGGTAACTATGGCTACACCTTC. It codes for CASSVQGGNYGYTF. Looking up the rest from reference TRBV9 and TRBJ1-2 gives the full variable domain: DSGVTQTPKHLITATGQRVTLRCSPRSGDLSVYWYQQSLDQGLQFLIQYYNGEERAKGNILERFSAQQFPDLHSELNLSSLELGDSALYFCASSVQGGNYGYTFGSGTRLTVV.